Following are 29 T cell receptor beta chains from one sample sequenced in a study of blood T cell repertoires in COVID-19 (TCRdb year 2020). Library prep was done by the immunoSEQ multiplex PCR assay. Held by TCRdb, this immuneACCESS table contains in-frame sequences only and omits some clones. Under half of the omission traces to an unresolved V gene where checked; the cause of the rest is unknown. The sample table lists about 70,000 clones, 88% of them with a count of one. The ten largest clones capture about 1.4% of the sample. Sample: peripheral blood. These receptors all stem from a human donor in a cohort sampled during active COVID-19.

The rearrangement links TRBV7-3 to TRBJ2-2, with TRBD1 identical over 7 bases. J gave up 7 bases and V 0 bases, and 2 bases lay outside the gene matches. The CDR3 is 14 residues long. CDR1 is SGHTA, CDR2 FQGTGA, per germline. Here the CDR3 DNA reads TGTGCCAGCAGCTTAACGACAGGGATCGGGGAGCTGTTTTTT. Its protein product is CASSLTTGIGELFF.

The chain is built from TRBV6-2 or TRBV6-3 and TRBJ1-2; TRBD1 matches 7 bases. V was clipped by 5 bases and J by 4 bases; unmatched bases: 16. The CDR3 extends over 17 amino acids. The germline CDR1 and CDR2 sequences are MNHEY and SVGEGT. CDR3 protein: CASSPGTDSLAVYGYTF. Here the CDR3 DNA reads TGTGCCAGCAGTCCCGGGACAGACAGTTTGGCCGTCTATGGCTACACCTTC.

This clone was recorded once. The chain joins TRBV7-6 to TRBJ2-1; 12 nucleotides align to TRBD2. V shed 6 bases and J 8 bases; nucleotides not matched to a gene: 8. The germline V gene encodes CDR1 SGHVS and CDR2 FNYEAQ. This CDR3 is built from 15 residues. The CDR3 nucleotides are TGTGCCAGCAGAGGAGGACTAGCGGGATCGTATGAGCAGTTCTTC. It specifies CASRGGLAGSYEQFF.

The table lists this clone with a count of one. This rearrangement joins TRBV2 to TRBJ1-2, with 9 bases aligning to TRBD1. Germline V gives CDR1 SNHLY, CDR2 FYNNEI. The CDR3 length is 15 residues. V shed 6 bases and J 4 bases; nucleotides not matched to a gene: 9. CDR3 DNA: TGTGCCAGCAGCAAAACTACAGGGGGCGGCTATGGCTACACCTTC. Translating it yields CASSKTTGGGYGYTF.

The table lists this clone with a few counts. This chain joins TRBV14 and TRBJ2-1, with D possibly matching TRBD2 (5 bases). V dropped 3 bases and J dropped 10 bases, with 13 bases sitting between them. The CDR3 totals 13 residues. The germline V gene encodes CDR1 SGHDN and CDR2 FVKESK. The CDR3 nucleotides are TGTGCCAGCAGCCAGGCGTGGACTGGGGAGCAGTTCTTC. Translated, it gives CASSQAWTGEQFF.

The chain combines TRBV2 with TRBJ1-3; D unclear. Trimming stripped 4 bases from V and 2 bases from J, with 9 bases between. CDR1 is SNHLY and CDR2 is FYNNEI in the germline V gene. This CDR3 spans 14 amino acids. The CDR3 here is CASSATTTGNTIYF. The CDR3 nucleotides are TGTGCCAGCAGTGCCACTACAACTGGAAACACCATATATTTT.

The rearrangement links TRBV19 to TRBJ2-2, with 11 bases aligning to TRBD1. J lost 6 bases, V lost 7 bases, and 10 bases had no gene match. This CDR3 spans 16 amino acids. Germline-derived CDR1 and CDR2 are LNHDA and SQIVND (reference sequence). This CDR3 is CASTRKGGQGAGELFF. CDR3 in DNA: TGTGCCAGTACGAGAAAAGGGGGACAGGGGGCCGGGGAGCTGTTTTTT. The whole variable domain, filled in from reference TRBV19 and TRBJ2-2, reads DGGITQSPKYLFRKEGQNVTLSCEQNLNHDAMYWYRQDPGQGLRLIYYSQIVNDFQKGDIAEGYSVSREKKESFPLTVTSAQKNPTAFYLCASTRKGGQGAGELFFGEGSRLTVL.

This clone was observed once. The chain's CDR3 is CASSDYRGGANVLTF. The CDR3 nucleotides are TGTGCCAGCAGCGACTACAGGGGAGGGGCCAACGTCCTGACTTTC. The chain links TRBV6-5 to TRBJ2-6; 7 nucleotides match TRBD1. With V trimmed by 6 bases and J by 4 bases, 6 bases remained unmatched. CDR1 and CDR2 (germline): MNHEY, SVGAGI. The CDR3 is 15 amino acids.

This clone counts as medium-sized. The V gene is TRBV5-1, the J gene TRBJ1-6; D not certain. CDR3 length: 13 residues. Trimming shortened V by 0 bases and J by 10 bases, and 8 bases separated the two germline ends. The germline V gene has CDR1 SGHRS and CDR2 YFSETQ. CDR3 protein: CASSLVSGSPLHF. The CDR3 bases are TGCGCCAGCAGCTTGGTATCAGGATCACCCCTCCACTTT.

CDR3 DNA sequence: TGTGCCAGCAGTTTAACACCCCGGACAGGGGGCAATGAGCAGTTCTTC. This codes for CASSLTPRTGGNEQFF. The rearrangement links TRBV28 to TRBJ2-1; 10 bases align to TRBD1. Germline values: CDR1 MDHEN, CDR2 SYDVKM. The CDR3 covers 16 residues. After removal of 2 bases from V and 6 bases from J, the junction contained 7 bases not matched to a gene. The full variable domain, completed using reference TRBV28 and TRBJ2-1, is DVKVTQSSRYLVKRTGEKVFLECVQDMDHENMFWYRQDPGLGLRLIYFSYDVKMKEKGDIPEGYSVSREKKERFSLILESASTNQTSMYLCASSLTPRTGGNEQFFGPGTRLTVL.

The chain is built from TRBV3-1 (or the pseudogene TRBV3-2) and TRBJ2-3; 7 nucleotides match TRBD2. Germline V gives CDR1 LGHDT, CDR2 YNNKEL (reference sequence). The CDR3 covers 15 residues. J was trimmed by 0 bases and V by 4 bases; bases with no gene match: 4. CDR3 DNA sequence: TGTGCCAGCAGCCTCGGGACTAAAAGCACAGATACGCAGTATTTT. Its protein is CASSLGTKSTDTQYF.

V usage is TRBV2 and J usage is TRBJ2-1; a weak D match, TRBD2 (5 bases). V was shortened by 3 bases and J by 7 bases, with 22 bases between the two germline ends. Germline V gene sequence: CDR1 SNHLY, CDR2 FYNNEI. CDR3 length: 17 amino acids. Written as DNA, the CDR3 is TGTGCCAGCAGTGACCGGGGAGTGCCATCCAAGAGGAATGAGCAGTTCTTC. It specifies CASSDRGVPSKRNEQFF.

The chain carries TRBV28 and TRBJ2-4; a weak D match, TRBD1 (7 bases). Germline V gene data show CDR1 as MDHEN and CDR2 as SYDVKM. There are 21 residues in the CDR3. The V gene lost 6 bases and the J gene lost 1 base, with 31 bases spanning the gap. The CDR3 here is CASRGTYGTARLGGAKNIQYF. DNA of the CDR3: TGTGCCAGCAGGGGGACCTACGGGACAGCCCGTCTTGGGGGGGCCAAAAACATTCAGTACTTC.

The rearrangement links TRBV9 to TRBJ2-3; 9 bases are a match to TRBD1. CDR3 size: 16 residues. Per germline, CDR1 SGDLS and CDR2 YYNGEE. V lost 3 bases to trimming and J lost 4 bases; unmatched junction nucleotides: 9. CDR3 amino acids: CASSERQGGMADTQYF. CDR3 nucleotides: TGTGCCAGCAGCGAAAGACAGGGGGGGATGGCAGATACGCAGTATTTT. Together with reference TRBV9 and TRBJ2-3, the CDR3 gives the full variable domain: DSGVTQTPKHLITATGQRVTLRCSPRSGDLSVYWYQQSLDQGLQFLIQYYNGEERAKGNILERFSAQQFPDLHSELNLSSLELGDSALYFCASSERQGGMADTQYFGPGTRLTVL.

This chain connects TRBV19 to TRBJ1-2; tentative D call: TRBD1 (6 bases). The CDR3 length is 13 residues. CDR1 is LNHDA, CDR2 SQIVND, per germline (reference sequence). Trimming pared 4 bases from V and 5 bases from J, leaving 11 bases between. As DNA, the CDR3 is TGTGCCAGTAGTACAACAGGGCCTTATGGCTACACCTTC. Its protein is CASSTTGPYGYTF.

This sequence joins TRBV30 and TRBJ1-5; 9 bases fit TRBD1. The ends lost 3 bases at V and 0 bases at J; junction bases unmatched: 9. Germline CDR1 and CDR2: GTSNPN and SVGIG (reference sequence). CDR3 length equals 17 residues. The CDR3 coding sequence is TGTGCCTGGAGCCCGGACAGGGGCCCTTATAGCAATCAGCCCCAGCATTTT. This gives the protein CAWSPDRGPYSNQPQHF.

This clone appeared a single time. The CDR3 DNA follows: TGTGCCAGCAGCGGACTAGCGGACACCGGGGAGCTGTTTTTT. Translated, it gives CASSGLADTGELFF. The chain recombines TRBV11-2 with TRBJ2-2; 10 bases are a match to TRBD2. Germline trimming cut 5 bases from V and 3 bases from J; bases unmatched to any gene: 0. The CDR3 totals 14 residues. CDR1 and CDR2 from the germline V gene are SGHAT and FQNNGV.

This clone was counted a single time. The rearrangement joins TRBV11-2 to TRBJ2-7; possibly TRBD1 for D (5 bases). The germline V gene encodes CDR1 SGHAT and CDR2 FQNNGV. This CDR3 has 12 residues. Deletions cut 5 bases from V and 4 bases from J, with 9 bases between. Here the CDR3 DNA reads TGTGCCAGCAGCACCTCAGGGTACGAGCAGTACTTC. Residues: CASSTSGYEQYF.

V and J are TRBV19 and TRBJ2-2; 7 nucleotides agree with TRBD1. Per the germline V gene, CDR1 is LNHDA and CDR2 is SQIVND (reference sequence). The ends lost 3 bases at V and 4 bases at J; junction bases unmatched: 8. This CDR3 is 16 amino acids long. The CDR3 DNA is TGTGCCAGTAGTATCGCGCATAACAGGGGCACCGGGGAGCTGTTTTTT. As protein: CASSIAHNRGTGELFF.

V is TRBV12-3 or TRBV12-4 and J is TRBJ2-2; D remains unclear. The CDR3 is 13 amino acids. Trimming shortened V by 6 bases and J by 1 base, and 6 bases separated the two germline ends. Written as DNA, the CDR3 is TGTGCCAGCAGGCAGCGGAACACCGGGGAGCTGTTTTTT. It is translated as CASRQRNTGELFF.

This sequence joins TRBV4-1 and TRBJ2-7, with TRBD1 matching over 10 bases. Per germline, CDR1 MGHRA and CDR2 YSYEKL. V gave up 1 base and J gave up 4 bases; unmatched junction bases: 4. The CDR3 consists of 15 residues. The CDR3 DNA follows: TGCGCCAGCAGCCAAGCGGGGACAGGGGCTTACGAGCAGTACTTC. It translates to CASSQAGTGAYEQYF.

In DNA, the CDR3 is TGCGCCAGCAGCCAAGAAATAAGCGGAACAAACAATGAGCAGTTCTTC. This sequence encodes CASSQEISGTNNEQFF. The gene calls are TRBV4-1 and TRBJ2-1; tentatively, D is TRBD2 (5 bases). Germline V lookup: CDR1 MGHRA, CDR2 YSYEKL. V lost 0 bases to trimming and J lost 5 bases, with 14 bases between them. The CDR3 spans 16 residues.

The rearrangement links TRBV7-6 to TRBJ2-3; 8 bases fit TRBD1. Germline V gives CDR1 SGHVS, CDR2 FNYEAQ. This CDR3 has 16 residues. The V gene end was trimmed by 0 bases and the J gene end by 3 bases; junction bases not matched to a gene: 5. The CDR3 loop reads CASSLAAGGGTDTQYF. CDR3 in DNA: TGTGCCAGCAGCTTAGCGGCAGGGGGCGGGACAGATACGCAGTATTTT. Supplemented by reference TRBV7-6 and TRBJ2-3, the full variable domain reads GAGVSQSPRYKVTKRGQDVALRCDPISGHVSLYWYRQALGQGPEFLTYFNYEAQQDKSGLPNDRFSAERPEGSISTLTIQRTEQRDSAMYRCASSLAAGGGTDTQYFGPGTRLTVL.

Only one count was recorded for this clone. This chain connects TRBV2 to TRBJ2-2, with 8 bases lining up with TRBD1. Germline assignment: CDR1 SNHLY and CDR2 FYNNEI. J was trimmed by 6 bases and V by 8 bases; bases with no gene match: 14. The CDR3 is 16 amino acids. For the CDR3, the DNA is TGTGCCAGCCGCCAACCGGACAGGGTCTTTTCCGGGGAGCTGTTTTTT. It encodes CASRQPDRVFSGELFF.

The chain recombines TRBV4-1 with TRBJ2-7, with 9 positions matching TRBD1. The CDR3 extends over 14 amino acids. With 6 bases clipped from V and 3 bases from J, the junction kept 6 bases outside the gene matches. Looked up from germline, CDR1 is MGHRA and CDR2 is YSYEKL. Here the CDR3 DNA reads TGCGCCAGCAGTTTCCGGGACAGGGACTACGAGCAGTACTTC. Its protein is CASSFRDRDYEQYF.

In DNA, the CDR3 is TGTGCCAGCAGCTTAAGTGGGGCGGGGAGGAAGAATGAGCAGTTCTTC. It codes for CASSLSGAGRKNEQFF. This rearrangement joins TRBV7-9 to TRBJ2-1; D is perhaps TRBD2 (6 bases). This CDR3 contains 16 residues. Trimming left V 2 bases short and J 7 bases short, with 18 bases between. Per germline, CDR1 SEHNR and CDR2 FQNEAQ (reference sequence). The full variable domain, rest sourced from reference TRBV7-9 and TRBJ2-1, is DTGVSQNPRHKITKRGQNVTFRCDPISEHNRLYWYRQTLGQGPEFLTYFQNEAQLEKSRLLSDRFSAERPKGSFSTLEIQRTEQGDSAMYLCASSLSGAGRKNEQFFGPGTRLTVL.

CDR3 residues: CASSPETSGSASGETQYF. The CDR3 DNA follows: TGTGCCAGCAGTCCGGAGACTAGCGGGAGCGCCTCTGGGGAGACCCAGTACTTC. The rearrangement uses TRBV6-6 and TRBJ2-5; 12 positions agree with TRBD2. The CDR3 is made up of 18 amino acids. Trimming removed 5 bases from V and 5 bases from J; junction bases left unmatched: 15. Germline V gene data show CDR1 as MNHNY and CDR2 as SVGAGI (reference sequence).

This rearrangement joins TRBV3-1 (or the pseudogene TRBV3-2) to TRBJ2-7; D perhaps matches TRBD2 (6 bases). Trimming shortened V by 2 bases and J by 2 bases, and 10 bases separated the two germline ends. Germline CDR1 and CDR2: LGHDT and YNNKEL (reference sequence). This CDR3 contains 14 residues. CDR3 DNA: TGTGCCAGCAGCCAAACTAGCAGACCCTACGAGCAGTACGTC. It is translated as CASSQTSRPYEQYV.

The rearrangement uses TRBV7-9 and TRBJ2-7; 9 bases are a match to TRBD2. Germline-derived CDR1 and CDR2 are SEHNR and FQNEAQ (reference sequence). There are 15 residues in the CDR3. V lost 5 bases to trimming and J lost 2 bases; unmatched junction nucleotides: 7. CDR3 sequence: CASSASGRYTYEQYF. As DNA, the CDR3 is TGTGCCAGCAGCGCAAGCGGGAGGTATACCTACGAGCAGTACTTC.